This TCR beta chain was identified in a study of T-cell reconstitution after alpha-beta-depleted transplantation in children. Study-level findings and limits: Two months or so post-transplant, alpha-beta T cells reportedly derived from several hundred expanded graft clones. Some patients owed their high day-60 TCRbeta diversity to surviving recipient T cells and thymic progenitors.

Germline CDR1 and CDR2: MGHRA and YSYEKL. The CDR3 has 15 residues. The V end was cut by 3 bases, the J end by 4 bases, with 15 bases between. Many counts were recorded for this clonotype. The antigen is unknown. Unique molecular identifiers were built into the TCRbeta library. TCRdb fed the PCR reads into MiXCR, producing one record per CDR3 protein. The sample holds around 450,000 distinct CDR3 sequences; 10% are singletons and the top ten take about 2.1%. The chain has TRBV4-1 and TRBJ1-2, with TRBD1 as a possible D gene (6 bases). The TCR sequence derives from a child aged 2 to 10 with inherited bone marrow failure, due to receive a stem cell transplant. The sample here was PBMCs, taken before TCRalphabeta/CD19-depleted stem cell transplant. CDR3 amino acids: CASSQEGHTSYGYTF. In DNA form, the CDR3 reads TGCGCCAGCAGCCAGGAGGGACATACATCCTATGGCTACACCTTC.